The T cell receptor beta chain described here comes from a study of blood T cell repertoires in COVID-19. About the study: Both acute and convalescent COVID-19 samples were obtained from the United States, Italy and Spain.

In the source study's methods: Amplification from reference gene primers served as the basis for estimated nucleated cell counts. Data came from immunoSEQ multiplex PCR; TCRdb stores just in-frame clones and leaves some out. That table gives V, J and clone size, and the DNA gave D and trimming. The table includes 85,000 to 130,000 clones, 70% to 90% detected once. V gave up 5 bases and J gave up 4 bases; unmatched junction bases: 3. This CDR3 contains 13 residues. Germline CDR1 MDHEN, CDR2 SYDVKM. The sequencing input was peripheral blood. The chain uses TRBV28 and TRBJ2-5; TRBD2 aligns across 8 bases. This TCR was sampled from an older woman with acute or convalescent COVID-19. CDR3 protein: CASSNSGIETQYF. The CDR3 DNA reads TGTGCCAGCAGTAATAGCGGGATAGAGACCCAGTACTTC.